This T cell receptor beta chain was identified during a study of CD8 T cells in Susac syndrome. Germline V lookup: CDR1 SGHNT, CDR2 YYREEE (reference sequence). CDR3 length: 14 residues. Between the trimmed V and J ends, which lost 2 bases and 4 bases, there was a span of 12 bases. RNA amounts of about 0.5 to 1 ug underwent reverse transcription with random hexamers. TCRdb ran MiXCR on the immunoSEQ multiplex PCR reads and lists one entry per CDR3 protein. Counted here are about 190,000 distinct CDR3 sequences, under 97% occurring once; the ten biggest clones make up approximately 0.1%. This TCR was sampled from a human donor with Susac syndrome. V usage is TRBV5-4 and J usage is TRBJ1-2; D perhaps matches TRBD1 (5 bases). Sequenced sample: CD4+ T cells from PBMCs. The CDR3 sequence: CASSFLRGPYGYTF. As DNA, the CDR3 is TGTGCCAGCAGCTTTCTGAGGGGTCCCTATGGCTACACCTTC.